Reported below is one T cell receptor (beta chain). Its specificity is not known. Germline and junction disagree at one end, which may indicate a read error. This specimen comes from a study of cytomegalovirus exposure and HLA in healthy donors. Study-level results: Association of a missense DCLRE1C variant with TCR beta V- and J-gene trimming was reported in a later analysis. What a later analysis reportedly showed was that an Asian-associated ancestry cluster had fewer N-insertions than the 666-donor mean.

Though probably carrying unrecorded immune exposures, donors were nominally healthy at sampling. The PCR used 60 Vbeta and 13 Jbeta primers. Method: immunoSEQ multiplex PCR; TCRdb's copy keeps in-frame clones and lacks some. The sample contains fewer than 95,000 clones, around three quarters of which appear only once. The sequence was collected from a man aged 25 to 40 in good health and CMV-seronegative. Sequences were obtained from PBMCs.

CDR3 DNA sequence: TGTGCCAGCAGCCTCCAACCAGCTAACTATGGCTACGCCTTC. This gives the protein CASSLQPANYGYAF. The chain is built from TRBV11-2 and TRBJ1-2; D unresolved. The CDR3 sequence is 14 residues long. The germline V gene encodes CDR1 SGHAT and CDR2 FQNNGV.